This T cell receptor beta chain is drawn from a study of blood T cell repertoires in COVID-19. Study background: PBMCs, B-cell-depleted T cells, or T cells provided the cDNA or gDNA that made up the material.

Assay: immunoSEQ multiplex PCR; the TCRdb copy retains only in-frame clones and omits some. The sample has some 530,000 clones, less than 90% seen once. Ages ranged from about 18 to 100 years, with residence in more than 20 US areas. Germline V CDR1 and CDR2: KGHDR, SFDVKD. CDR3 length: 15 residues. Trimming removed 1 base from V and 11 bases from J; junction bases left unmatched: 5. This receptor was obtained from a woman aged 60-70 years who had recovered from COVID-19. This rearrangement joins TRBV24-1 to TRBJ2-1; TRBD2 matches at 12 bases. Sample: PBMCs or T cells enriched from blood (not recorded which). The CDR3 DNA sequence: TGTGCCACCAGTGATTTTGCTAGCGGGGGGGCCAAGCAGTTCTTC. It yields the protein CATSDFASGGAKQFF.